Below are 17 T cell receptor beta chains sequenced from a single sample in a study of T cells after yellow fever vaccination. Using its own MiXCR run on the 5' RACE reads, TCRdb lists one record per CDR3 protein. The sample includes around 600,000 distinct CDR3 sequences, 9% to 15% of them seen just once. This specimen consisted of PBMCs, obtained on the day of the yellow fever booster vaccination. These receptors all come from a man aged 25-45 years who received the YFV17D yellow fever vaccine.

There are a few counts of this clonotype. The genes are TRBV11-2 and TRBJ2-1; possibly TRBD2 for D (5 bases). The V gene's germline CDR1 is SGHAT and CDR2 FQNNGV. The CDR3 sequence is 12 residues long. V lost 5 bases and J 11 bases, leaving 13 bases between the germline ends. CDR3 nucleotide sequence: TGTGCCAGCAGCCAATATAGCGTGAAGCAGTTCTTC. As protein: CASSQYSVKQFF.

V and J are TRBV3-1 and TRBJ2-5; the D gene is possibly TRBD1 (8 bases). CDR3 size: 15 residues. Trimming cost V 7 bases and J 2 bases, with 17 bases left between them. Germline CDR1 reads LGHDT; CDR2 reads YNNKEL (reference sequence). The CDR3 DNA reads TGTGCCAGCACCCGGACAGGGAGGGAACAAGAGACCCAGTACTTC. Amino acid sequence: CASTRTGREQETQYF.

V is TRBV14 and J is TRBJ2-1; D uncertain. Trimming stripped 3 bases from V and 9 bases from J, with 18 bases between. The V gene's germline CDR1 is SGHDN and CDR2 FVKESK. The CDR3 loop spans 15 amino acids. For the CDR3, the DNA is TGTGCCAGCAGCCAGGTTGGAGTAATTTTCGGTGAGCAGTTCTTC. Protein product: CASSQVGVIFGEQFF.

The gene calls are TRBV29-1 and TRBJ2-3; 7 nucleotides agree with TRBD2. J lost 7 bases, V lost 7 bases, and 11 bases had no gene match. This CDR3 has 13 residues. Germline V gene lookup returns CDR1 SQVTM and CDR2 ANQGSEA. The CDR3 sequence: CSGIREAGYTQYF. The CDR3 nucleotides are TGCAGCGGAATCCGGGAGGCGGGATATACGCAGTATTTT.

This clonotype has only a few counts. This chain joins TRBV20-1 and TRBJ2-1; D is unclear. CDR3 length: 13 amino acids. Germline-derived CDR1 and CDR2 are DFQATT and SNEGSKA (reference sequence). The germline V and J ends were trimmed by 3 bases and 4 bases, with 10 bases remaining between them. Here the CDR3 DNA reads TGCAGTGCTAGGGTTCCCGAGTACAATGAGCAGTTCTTC. Its protein is CSARVPEYNEQFF.

The chain uses TRBV4-1 and TRBJ2-1; possibly TRBD1 or TRBD2 for D (5 bases each). Germline loops: CDR1 MGHRA, CDR2 YSYEKL. CDR3 length: 12 amino acids. V was pared by 3 bases and J by 9 bases, with 9 bases between. The CDR3 region has the DNA TGCGCCAGCAGCCACGGGGCGGGTGAGCAGTTCTTC. Protein: CASSHGAGEQFF.

This clonotype was counted between two and nine times. The J gene is TRBJ1-4, the V gene TRBV28, with D unclear. Trimming took 8 bases from V and 4 from J, leaving 11 bases between them. CDR3 length: 13 amino acids. Germline V gives CDR1 MDHEN, CDR2 SYDVKM. CDR3 protein: CASQDGLNEKLFF. DNA of the CDR3: TGTGCCAGCCAGGACGGCCTTAATGAAAAACTGTTTTTT.

V is TRBV5-1 and J is TRBJ2-1; 8 bases map to TRBD2. There are 15 residues in the CDR3. The germline V gene has CDR1 SGHRS and CDR2 YFSETQ. J gave up 5 bases and V 3 bases, and 7 bases lay outside the gene matches. The CDR3 is CASSYFREGHNEQFF. The CDR3 DNA follows: TGCGCCAGCAGCTATTTCCGGGAGGGCCACAATGAGCAGTTCTTC.

This clonotype was detected a few times. This rearrangement joins TRBV7-9 to TRBJ2-7; 7 bases map to TRBD2. Germline V gene lookup returns CDR1 SEHNR and CDR2 FQNEAQ (reference sequence). After removal of 4 bases from V and 0 bases from J, the junction contained 6 bases not matched to a gene. This CDR3 has 15 amino acids. The CDR3 coding sequence is TGTGCCAGCAGCTCCGGGGGGTCCTACTCCTACGAGCAGTACTTC. It translates to CASSSGGSYSYEQYF.

This clonotype was seen a handful of times. The J gene is TRBJ2-2, the V gene TRBV7-2; TRBD2 aligns across 10 bases. The J segment lost 1 base and the V segment lost 5 bases, leaving 7 bases of the junction unmatched. Germline lookup yields CDR1 SGHTA and CDR2 FQGNSA. This CDR3 is 17 amino acids long. Here the CDR3 reads CASSAGSGRRNTGELFF. In DNA, the CDR3 is TGTGCCAGCAGCGCGGGTAGCGGGAGGAGGAACACCGGGGAGCTGTTTTTT.

This clonotype was seen more than once but under ten times. V gene TRBV6-5 combines with J gene TRBJ1-6, with TRBD1 matching over 7 bases. Losses at the gene ends were 4 bases for V and 1 base for J; bases not matched to a gene: 13. Looked up from germline, CDR1 is MNHEY and CDR2 is SVGAGI. The CDR3 extends over 19 amino acids. The CDR3 reads CASSFIATGVISYNSPLHF. The CDR3, as DNA: TGTGCCAGCAGTTTTATCGCCACAGGGGTCATATCCTATAATTCACCCCTCCACTTT.

This clonotype was seen ten or more times. This chain joins TRBV5-5 and TRBJ2-5; 12 bases align to TRBD1. V shed 4 bases and J 5 bases; nucleotides not matched to a gene: 6. The CDR3 has 15 residues. CDR1 and CDR2 (germline): SGHKS, YYEKEE (reference sequence). The CDR3 sequence: CASSPGTGGRETQYF. Here the CDR3 DNA reads TGTGCCAGCAGCCCTGGGACAGGGGGCCGGGAGACCCAGTACTTC.

The rearrangement uses TRBV13 and TRBJ2-7; 7 nucleotides line up with TRBD1. The CDR3 has 17 residues. The junction had 13 bases not matched to a gene; V was cut back by 5 bases and J by 0 bases. Germline CDR1 reads PRHDT; CDR2 reads FYEKMQ (reference sequence). The DNA of the CDR3 is TGTGCCAGCAGCCTGCGAGGGACAGACCTCAGCTCCTACGAGCAGTACTTC. It is translated as CASSLRGTDLSSYEQYF.

The chain joins TRBV12-3 or TRBV12-4 to TRBJ2-2; 16 nucleotides align to TRBD2. The CDR3 consists of 18 residues. V was pared by 6 bases and J by 9 bases, with 13 bases of the junction left unmatched. For the CDR3, the DNA is TGTGCCAGCAGCTCTGGGACTAGCGGGAGGGCCCTGTTCCGGGAGCTGTTTTTT. This gives the protein CASSSGTSGRALFRELFF.

The chain is built from TRBV5-6 and TRBJ2-1; maybe TRBD1 (5 bases). The germline V and J ends were trimmed by 5 bases and 8 bases, with 14 bases remaining between them. CDR3 size: 13 residues. Per the germline V gene, CDR1 is SGHDT and CDR2 is YYEEEE. The CDR3, as DNA: TGTGCCAGCAGTTACCCAGACAGCGATGAGCAGTTCTTC. As protein: CASSYPDSDEQFF.

This chain uses TRBV19 with TRBJ2-7; D not certain. The CDR3 is made up of 13 amino acids. Germline V CDR1 and CDR2: LNHDA, SQIVND (reference sequence). The V gene lost 3 bases and the J gene lost 3 bases, with 9 bases spanning the gap. The CDR3 DNA sequence: TGTGCCAGTAGTATCAACTTGGGCTACGAGCAGTACTTC. Protein product: CASSINLGYEQYF.

This clonotype showed up many times. The J gene is TRBJ2-3, the V gene TRBV20-1, with 8 bases fitting TRBD2. Germline V gives CDR1 DFQATT, CDR2 SNEGSKA (reference sequence). V shed 6 bases and J 4 bases; nucleotides not matched to a gene: 12. The CDR3 has 15 amino acids. The DNA for the CDR3 is TGCAGTGCCCCGGCGGGGGGACTAAGCCCAGATACGCAGTATTTT. Residues: CSAPAGGLSPDTQYF.